Listed here are 8 T cell receptor beta chains from one sample, sequenced in a study of response to subunit inactivated influenza vaccine. TCRdb processed the RT-PCR reads anew with MiXCR; each CDR3 protein has one entry. This sample has around 300,000 distinct CDR3 sequences, with over 20% found just once. The source material was PBMCs from blood, sampled about 20 months after vaccination. The origin of the receptors is a man aged 50 to 75 who received an inactivated influenza vaccine.

This rearrangement joins TRBV5-6 to TRBJ2-1, with D maybe TRBD1 (5 bases). The V end lost 0 bases, the J end lost 8 bases, and 9 bases lay between the germline ends. This CDR3 comprises 13 residues. Germline CDR1 SGHDT, CDR2 YYEEEE. This CDR3 is CASSLAGSDEQFF. The DNA of the CDR3 is TGTGCCAGCAGCTTGGCAGGGTCAGATGAGCAGTTCTTC.

This clonotype has ten or more counts. The rearrangement uses TRBV7-9 and TRBJ2-7; TRBD2 aligns across 7 bases. The V gene end was trimmed by 8 bases and the J gene end by 0 bases; junction bases not matched to a gene: 7. Germline CDR1 is SEHNR and CDR2 is FQNEAQ (reference sequence). CDR3 length: 14 residues. The CDR3 DNA is TGTGCCAGCGGGCCCGGGAGGTTCTCCTACGAGCAGTACTTC. Protein product: CASGPGRFSYEQYF.

This clonotype was recorded at least ten times. The V call is TRBV11-1, the J call TRBJ1-2; TRBD1 matches at 9 bases. This CDR3 comprises 18 residues. The V segment lost 6 bases and the J segment 3 bases; nucleotides outside the gene matches: 17. CDR1 and CDR2 (germline): SGHAT, FQDESV (reference sequence). The CDR3 protein is CASRLGGFTGQGDYGYTF. The CDR3 DNA sequence: TGTGCCAGCAGGCTAGGTGGCTTTACGGGACAGGGAGACTATGGCTACACCTTC.

This chain joins TRBV28 and TRBJ1-5; 7 bases are shared with TRBD1. The CDR3 loop spans 14 amino acids. Germline values: CDR1 MDHEN, CDR2 SYDVKM. With V trimmed by 1 base and J by 5 bases, 2 bases remained unmatched. In nucleotides, the CDR3 is TGTGCCAGCAGTTTATCGGGACAGCATCAGCCCCAGCATTTT. This translates into CASSLSGQHQPQHF.

This chain uses TRBV28 with TRBJ2-3; D perhaps matches TRBD2 (6 bases). The CDR3 has 13 amino acids. Trimming removed 5 bases at V and 14 bases at J, with 20 bases between. Germline V lookup: CDR1 MDHEN, CDR2 SYDVKM. The CDR3 DNA reads as TGTGCCAGCAGTCCCCGGATCGGGACTTGGGGGTATTTT. As protein: CASSPRIGTWGYF.

CDR3 in DNA: TGTGCCACCAGCAGATCAGGGGGGCCCAATGAGCAGTTCTTC. Its translation: CATSRSGGPNEQFF. V usage is TRBV15 and J usage is TRBJ2-1; D might be TRBD1 (7 bases). The V end was cut by 2 bases, the J end by 6 bases, with 11 bases between. This CDR3 is 14 amino acids long. Germline CDR1 and CDR2: LNHNV and YYDKDF (reference sequence). Supplemented by reference TRBV15 and TRBJ2-1, the full variable domain reads DAMVIQNPRYQVTQFGKPVTLSCSQTLNHNVMYWYQQKSSQAPKLLFHYYDKDFNNEADTPDNFQSRRPNTSFCFLDIRSPGLGDTAMYLCATSRSGGPNEQFFGPGTRLTVL.

This clonotype was picked up a small number of times. This chain connects TRBV20-1 to TRBJ1-5; 10 nucleotides align to TRBD1. With 5 bases clipped from V and 5 bases from J, the junction kept 6 bases outside the gene matches. The germline CDR1 and CDR2 sequences are DFQATT and SNEGSKA (reference sequence). This CDR3 contains 14 residues. CDR3 coding DNA: TGCAGTGCTGCCCGGGACAGGGGATATCAGCCCCAGCATTTT. This encodes CSAARDRGYQPQHF.

The genes are TRBV29-1 and TRBJ1-1; unclear D gene. The V end lost 6 bases, the J end lost 8 bases, and 22 bases lay between the germline ends. CDR3 length: 14 amino acids. The germline gives CDR1 SQVTM, CDR2 ANQGSEA. The CDR3 nucleotides are TGCAGCGTGGCCCCCCGGACGGCAACCTCCGAAGCTTTCTTT. Its translation is CSVAPRTATSEAFF.